This TCR beta chain was sequenced during a study of T cell responses to AZD1222 COVID-19 vaccine. This clone occurred a few times. Its antigen is unknown. This CDR3 has 15 amino acids. Trimming left V 1 base short and J 4 bases short, with 10 bases between. Germline CDR1 reads SEHNR; CDR2 reads FQNEAQ (reference sequence). The study's findings and limits: Spike-spanning, vaccine-associated CD4 TCRs were dominant at 160-218 and 743-854. Spike-specific TCR breadth and depth rose after two AZD1222 doses. The repertoires were collected only after the peak T cell response.

Using immunoSEQ multiplex PCR, the repertoire was profiled, and TCRdb retains in-frame clones only, with some absent. The sample has roughly 120,000 clones; approximately 90% are singletons. This receptor was obtained from an adult in good health. The starting material was peripheral blood, obtained on day 0 of AZD1222 vaccination. The rearrangement links TRBV7-9 to TRBJ1-4; a weak D match, TRBD1 (5 bases). CDR3 region: CASSLVTADNEKLFF. The CDR3 DNA is TGTGCCAGCAGCTTAGTGACAGCCGATAATGAAAAACTGTTTTTT.